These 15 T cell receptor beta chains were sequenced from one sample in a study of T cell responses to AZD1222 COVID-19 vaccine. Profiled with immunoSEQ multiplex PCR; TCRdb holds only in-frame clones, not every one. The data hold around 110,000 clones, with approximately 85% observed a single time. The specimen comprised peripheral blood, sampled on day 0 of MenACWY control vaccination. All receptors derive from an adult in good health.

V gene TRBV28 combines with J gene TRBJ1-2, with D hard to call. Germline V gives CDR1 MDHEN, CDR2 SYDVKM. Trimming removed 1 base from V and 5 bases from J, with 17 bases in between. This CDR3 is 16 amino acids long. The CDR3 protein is CASSLYGETSPYGYTF. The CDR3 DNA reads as TGTGCCAGCAGTTTATACGGGGAGACCTCGCCTTATGGCTACACCTTC.

CDR3 loop: CASSYSESSRETQYF. The CDR3 DNA reads as TGTGCCAGCAGTTACTCTGAGTCGTCCCGGGAGACCCAGTACTTC. The chain links TRBV6-5 to TRBJ2-5; unclear D gene. V dropped 0 bases and J dropped 5 bases, with 13 bases sitting between them. Germline CDR1 MNHEY, CDR2 SVGAGI. The CDR3 runs to 15 residues.

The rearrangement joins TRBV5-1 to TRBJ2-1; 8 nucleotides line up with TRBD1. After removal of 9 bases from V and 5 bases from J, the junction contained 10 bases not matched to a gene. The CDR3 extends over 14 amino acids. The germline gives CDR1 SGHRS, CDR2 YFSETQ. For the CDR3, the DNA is TGCGCCACCACCCCCGGGACAGGCAACAATGAGCAGTTCTTC. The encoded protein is CATTPGTGNNEQFF.

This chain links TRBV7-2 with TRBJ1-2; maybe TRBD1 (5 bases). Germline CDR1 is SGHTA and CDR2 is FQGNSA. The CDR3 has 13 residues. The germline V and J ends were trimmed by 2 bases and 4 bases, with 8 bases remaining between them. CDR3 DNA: TGTGCCAGCAGCTTACTTGGGGGCTATGGCTACACCTTC. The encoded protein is CASSLLGGYGYTF.

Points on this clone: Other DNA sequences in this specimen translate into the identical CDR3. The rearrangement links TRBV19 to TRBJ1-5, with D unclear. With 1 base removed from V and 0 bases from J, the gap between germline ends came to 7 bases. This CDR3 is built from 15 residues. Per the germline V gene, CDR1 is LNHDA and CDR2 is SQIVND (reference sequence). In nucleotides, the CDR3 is TGTGCCAGTAGTATAGTCGGTTATAGCAATCAGCCCCAGCATTTT. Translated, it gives CASSIVGYSNQPQHF.

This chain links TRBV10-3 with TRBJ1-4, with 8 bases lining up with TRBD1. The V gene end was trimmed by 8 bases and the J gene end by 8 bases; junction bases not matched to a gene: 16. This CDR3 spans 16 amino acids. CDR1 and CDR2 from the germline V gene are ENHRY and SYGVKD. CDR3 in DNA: TGTGCCATCGGGGGGGCGCAGGGGGCTGGTCGCGAAAAACTGTTTTTT. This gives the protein CAIGGAQGAGREKLFF.

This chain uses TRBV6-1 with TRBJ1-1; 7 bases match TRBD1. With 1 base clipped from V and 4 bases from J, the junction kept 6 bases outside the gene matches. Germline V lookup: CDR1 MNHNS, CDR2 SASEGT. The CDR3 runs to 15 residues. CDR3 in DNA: TGTGCCAGCAGTGAAGGAAGGGGGCTGGGCACTGAAGCTTTCTTT. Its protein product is CASSEGRGLGTEAFF.

The CDR3 nucleotides are TGCGCCAGCAGCCAGGGGACGGGACAATATAATTCACCCCTCCACTTT. Protein: CASSQGTGQYNSPLHF. V gene TRBV4-1 combines with J gene TRBJ1-6, with D possibly TRBD1 on 6 matching bases. The V end was cut by 3 bases, the J end by 4 bases, with 13 bases between. The CDR3 consists of 16 residues. Germline CDR1 MGHRA, CDR2 YSYEKL.

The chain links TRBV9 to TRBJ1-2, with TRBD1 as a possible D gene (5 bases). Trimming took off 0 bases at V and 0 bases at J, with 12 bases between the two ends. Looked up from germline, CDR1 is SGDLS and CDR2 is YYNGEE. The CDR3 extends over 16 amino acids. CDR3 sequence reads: CASSVEIRVSNYGYTF. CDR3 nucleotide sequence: TGTGCCAGCAGCGTAGAGATCAGGGTCTCTAACTATGGCTACACCTTC.

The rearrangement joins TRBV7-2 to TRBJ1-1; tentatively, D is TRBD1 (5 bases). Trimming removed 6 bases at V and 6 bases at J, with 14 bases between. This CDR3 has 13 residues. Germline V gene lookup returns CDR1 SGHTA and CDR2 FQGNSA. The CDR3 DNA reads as TGTGCCAGCAGTACTAGGGGAGATGCTGAAGCTTTCTTT. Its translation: CASSTRGDAEAFF.

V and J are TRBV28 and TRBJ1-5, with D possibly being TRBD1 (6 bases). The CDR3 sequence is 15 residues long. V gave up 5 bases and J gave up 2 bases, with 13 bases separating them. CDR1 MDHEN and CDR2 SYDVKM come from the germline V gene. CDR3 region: CASSPEDSRNQPQHF. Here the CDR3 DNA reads TGTGCCAGCAGTCCCGAGGACAGCCGCAATCAGCCCCAGCATTTT.

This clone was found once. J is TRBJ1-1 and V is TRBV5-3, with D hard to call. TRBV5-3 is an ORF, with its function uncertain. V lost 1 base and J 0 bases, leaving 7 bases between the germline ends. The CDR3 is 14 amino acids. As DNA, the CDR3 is TGTGCCAGAAGCTTGAGACAAATGAACACTGAAGCTTTCTTT. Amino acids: CARSLRQMNTEAFF.

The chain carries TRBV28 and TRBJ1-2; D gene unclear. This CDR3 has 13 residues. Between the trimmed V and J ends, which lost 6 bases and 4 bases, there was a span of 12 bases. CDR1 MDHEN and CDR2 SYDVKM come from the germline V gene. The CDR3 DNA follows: TGTGCCAGCAGGAATTACGACCTCTATGGCTACACCTTC. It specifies CASRNYDLYGYTF.

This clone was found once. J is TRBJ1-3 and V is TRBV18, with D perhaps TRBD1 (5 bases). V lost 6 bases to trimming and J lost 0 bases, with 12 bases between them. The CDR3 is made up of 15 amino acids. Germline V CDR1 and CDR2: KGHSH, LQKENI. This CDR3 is CASSEGTLSGNTIYF. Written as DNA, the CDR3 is TGTGCCAGCTCGGAAGGGACCCTCTCTGGAAACACCATATATTTT.

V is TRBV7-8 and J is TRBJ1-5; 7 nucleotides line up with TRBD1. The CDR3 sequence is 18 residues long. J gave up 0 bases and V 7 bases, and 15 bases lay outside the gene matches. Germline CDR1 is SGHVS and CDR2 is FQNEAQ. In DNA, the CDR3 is TGTGCCAGCACCAGGGGGGTATATGGCAGTACTAGCAATCAGCCCCAGCATTTT. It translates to CASTRGVYGSTSNQPQHF.